This TCR beta chain came from a study of OX40 agonist ivuxolimab in advanced cancers. Study context: Three patients, one with hepatocellular carcinoma and two with cutaneous melanoma, responded partially. Study observations and caveats: Dosing at 0.1 to 3.0 mg/kg was accompanied by clonal expansion of CD4+ and CD8+ blood T cells by week 6. CD8+ T cells (on average) carried more expanded clones than CD4+ T cells.

Germline lookup yields CDR1 SGHRS and CDR2 YFSETQ. Trimming removed 0 bases from V and 9 bases from J; junction bases left unmatched: 2. The CDR3 consists of 12 residues. This clone showed up just a few times. What it binds is unknown. The protocol was immunoSEQ multiplex PCR, while the TCRdb copy is restricted to in-frame clones and leaves out a portion. The table shows fewer than 100,000 clones, with roughly 91% occurring only once. The sequence was obtained from an adult with an advanced solid tumor such as melanoma, head and neck, liver or kidney cancer. The chain joins TRBV5-1 to TRBJ1-1; 7 bases agree with TRBD1. Material: CD4+ or CD8+ T cells sorted from blood, obtained in a trial of the OX40 agonist ivuxolimab. CDR3 nucleotides: TGCGCCAGCAGCTTGGTGAGGGGGCAAGCTTTCTTT. Translation: CASSLVRGQAFF.